This T cell receptor beta chain came from a study of shared clonotypes between healthy human individuals. V dropped 6 bases and J dropped 3 bases, with 11 bases sitting between them. The CDR3 totals 14 residues. Germline loops: CDR1 MNHNY, CDR2 SVGAGI (reference sequence). It was into CD45RA+ naive and CD45RA-negative memory subsets that the CD4+ cells were split. The method was immunoSEQ multiplex PCR; TCRdb's version includes in-frame clones alone and lacks a portion of them. There are 1.6 million or so clones in the sample; 97% to 99% occur only once, and around 0.38% lies in the top ten. The sample taken for sequencing was naive CD4+ T cells sorted from blood. Subset here: CD45RA+ positively selected. The rearrangement joins TRBV6-6 to TRBJ2-2; D might be TRBD1 or TRBD2, each matching 5 bases. The clonotype was recovered from a man under 40 in good health. CDR3 region: CASSLEGHTGELFF. CDR3 bases: TGTGCCAGCAGCCTCGAGGGACACACCGGGGAGCTGTTTTTT.